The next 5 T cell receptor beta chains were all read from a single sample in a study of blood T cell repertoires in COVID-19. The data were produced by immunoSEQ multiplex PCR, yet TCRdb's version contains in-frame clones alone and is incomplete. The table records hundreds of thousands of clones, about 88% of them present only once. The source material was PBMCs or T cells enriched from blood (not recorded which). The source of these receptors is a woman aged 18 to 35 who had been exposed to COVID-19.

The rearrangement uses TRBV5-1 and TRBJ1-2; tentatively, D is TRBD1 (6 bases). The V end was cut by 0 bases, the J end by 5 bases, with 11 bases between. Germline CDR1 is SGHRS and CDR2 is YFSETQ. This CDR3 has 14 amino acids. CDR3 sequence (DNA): TGCGCCAGCAGCTTGGAGGGGGAACTTTATGGCTACACCTTC. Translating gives CASSLEGELYGYTF. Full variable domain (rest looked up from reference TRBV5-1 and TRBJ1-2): KAGVTQTPRYLIKTRGQQVTLSCSPISGHRSVSWYQQTPGQGLQFLFEYFSETQRNKGNFPGRFSGRQFSNSRSEMNVSTLELGDSALYLCASSLEGELYGYTFGSGTRLTVV.

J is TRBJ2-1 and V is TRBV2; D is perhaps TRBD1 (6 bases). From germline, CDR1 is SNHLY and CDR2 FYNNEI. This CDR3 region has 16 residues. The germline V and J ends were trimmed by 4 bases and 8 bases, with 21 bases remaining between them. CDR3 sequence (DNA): TGTGCCAGCAGTGCCGAGGTGGTGAGGGGGTTGGATGAGCAGTTCTTC. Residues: CASSAEVVRGLDEQFF.

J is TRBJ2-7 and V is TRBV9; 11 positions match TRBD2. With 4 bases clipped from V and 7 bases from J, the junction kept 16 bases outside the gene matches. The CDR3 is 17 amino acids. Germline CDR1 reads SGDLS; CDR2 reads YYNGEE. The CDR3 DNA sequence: TGTGCCAGCAGCAGCCTGACTAGCGGGGCATATTCGGGGGAGCAGTACTTC. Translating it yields CASSSLTSGAYSGEQYF.

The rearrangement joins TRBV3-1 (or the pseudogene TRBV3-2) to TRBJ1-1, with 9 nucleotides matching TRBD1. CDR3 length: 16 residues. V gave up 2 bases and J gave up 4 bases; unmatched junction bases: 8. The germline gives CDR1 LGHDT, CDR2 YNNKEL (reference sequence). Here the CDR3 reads CASSQRGRTGATEAFF. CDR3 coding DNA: TGTGCCAGCAGCCAACGGGGAAGGACAGGGGCCACTGAAGCTTTCTTT.

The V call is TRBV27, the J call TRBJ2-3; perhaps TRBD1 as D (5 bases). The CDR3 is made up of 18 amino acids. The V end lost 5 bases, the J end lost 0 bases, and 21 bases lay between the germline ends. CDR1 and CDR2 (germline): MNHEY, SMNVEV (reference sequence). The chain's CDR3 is CASSAQVSMSHSTDTQYF. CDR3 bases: TGTGCCAGCAGTGCACAGGTATCCATGTCCCATAGCACAGATACGCAGTATTTT.